The clone carrying this T cell receptor (beta chain) has just one count. The V gene's germline CDR1 is MGHRA and CDR2 YSYEKL. The CDR3 length is 17 residues. V was cut by 2 bases and J by 4 bases, with 17 bases left in between. Clones were read by immunoSEQ multiplex PCR, and TCRdb kept only the in-frame ones, dropping some. The repertoire consists of 80,000 to 130,000 clones, with approximately 86% occurring once and the leading ten covering about 6%. The data were obtained in a study of blood T cell repertoires in COVID-19. Study details: Spain, Italy and the United States supplied samples that represented acute and convalescent COVID-19. PBMCs, B-cell-depleted T cells, or T cells provided the cDNA or gDNA that made up the material.

Sequenced input: peripheral blood. The receptor's source is a woman in her sixties with acute or convalescent COVID-19. The chain employs TRBV4-1 and TRBJ2-2, with D possibly TRBD1 on 6 matching bases. The CDR3 spells CASSQTPALTGTGELFF. The CDR3 coding sequence is TGCGCCAGCAGCCAAACCCCAGCTCTGACAGGCACCGGGGAGCTGTTTTTT.